This T cell receptor beta chain was sequenced during a study of blood T cell repertoires in COVID-19. With V trimmed by 0 bases and J by 8 bases, 5 bases remained unmatched. Per germline, CDR1 SGHRS and CDR2 YFSETQ. CDR3 length: 15 amino acids. In the source study's methods: Reference gene primer amplification yielded estimated nucleated cell counts. TCRdb keeps only in-frame clones here, not all; method: immunoSEQ multiplex PCR. The V and J calls and clone size come from that table; D and trimming were worked out from the DNA. This sample yields over 100,000 clones, of which approximately 85% are seen a single time; 9.5% to 13% belongs to the top ten. This clone was counted between two and nine times.

The sequenced sample was peripheral blood. The TCR originated in an elderly man with acute or convalescent COVID-19. This rearrangement joins TRBV5-1 to TRBJ1-6; TRBD1 matches at 7 bases. In nucleotides, the CDR3 is TGCGCCAGCAGCTTGGGGACAGGTTTGGATTCACCCCTCCACTTT. Its translation: CASSLGTGLDSPLHF. The variable domain in full, completed from reference TRBV5-1 and TRBJ1-6, reads KAGVTQTPRYLIKTRGQQVTLSCSPISGHRSVSWYQQTPGQGLQFLFEYFSETQRNKGNFPGRFSGRQFSNSRSEMNVSTLELGDSALYLCASSLGTGLDSPLHFGNGTRLTVT.